The clone carrying this T cell receptor beta chain was detected only once. This CDR3 has 16 amino acids. Germline trimming cut 2 bases from V and 6 bases from J; bases unmatched to any gene: 6. Germline loops: CDR1 SEHNR, CDR2 FQNEAQ (reference sequence). This entry is derived from a study of T cell changes during pregnancy in multiple sclerosis. Libraries were prepared by immunoSEQ multiplex PCR; TCRdb keeps only in-frame clonotypes and omits some of them. There are around 100,000 clones in the sample; about 91% occur only once, and around 3% lies in the top ten. The chain carries TRBV7-9 and TRBJ2-3, with TRBD1 matching 12 bases. The sequenced sample was peripheral blood, obtained in the second trimester of pregnancy. The receptor was derived from a female donor with multiple sclerosis, enrolled in a pregnancy study. The CDR3 loop reads CASSLRGTGGLDTQYF. The CDR3 region has the DNA TGTGCCAGCAGCTTAAGAGGGACAGGGGGCCTCGATACGCAGTATTTT.